These 8 T cell receptor beta chains came from one sample sequenced in a study of T cells in localized non-small cell lung cancer. Here immunoSEQ multiplex PCR was the method, and the copy in TCRdb shows in-frame clones only, minus some. This sample has roughly 50,000 clones; around 81% occur once, and the top ten carry just under 20%. The sample here was peripheral blood, taken before any cancer treatment. These receptors originate from an older female donor with stage II squamous cell lung carcinoma.

The table lists this clone with a few counts. The genes are TRBV11-2 and TRBJ1-1, with D uncertain. The CDR3 is 13 residues long. Germline loops: CDR1 SGHAT, CDR2 FQNNGV. The ends were cut back, 0 bases at V and 5 bases at J, with 7 bases in the middle. CDR3 amino acids: CASSLEQWTEAFF. For the CDR3, the DNA is TGTGCCAGCAGCTTAGAACAGTGGACTGAAGCTTTCTTT.

The chain carries TRBV29-1 and TRBJ2-7; a weak D match, TRBD2 (6 bases). Trimming shortened V by 4 bases and J by 6 bases, and 10 bases separated the two germline ends. Germline V gene lookup returns CDR1 SQVTM and CDR2 ANQGSEA. The CDR3 covers 11 residues. CDR3 region: CSVGRGGEQYF. In DNA form, the CDR3 reads TGCAGCGTTGGGCGGGGCGGCGAGCAGTACTTC.

This clone was seen only a few times. This chain uses TRBV5-4 with TRBJ2-7, with 10 nucleotides matching TRBD1. CDR3 size: 15 residues. With V trimmed by 3 bases and J by 5 bases, 8 bases remained unmatched. Germline V gives CDR1 SGHNT, CDR2 YYREEE (reference sequence). The CDR3 protein is CASSSDRDRGHEQYF. The CDR3 bases are TGTGCCAGCAGCTCCGACCGGGACAGGGGCCACGAGCAGTACTTC.

This chain connects TRBV27 to TRBJ2-5; 7 bases agree with TRBD1. The CDR3 is made up of 15 amino acids. J gave up 1 base and V 3 bases, and 5 bases lay outside the gene matches. Germline values: CDR1 MNHEY, CDR2 SMNVEV (reference sequence). DNA of the CDR3: TGTGCCAGCAGTTTGCTGGGACAGACCCAAGAGACCCAGTACTTC. Protein: CASSLLGQTQETQYF.

The chain couples TRBV7-2 to TRBJ2-6, with 8 nucleotides matching TRBD2. V was clipped by 6 bases and J by 2 bases; unmatched bases: 3. The CDR3 runs 15 residues. Germline CDR1 SGHTA, CDR2 FQGNSA. Here the CDR3 DNA reads TGTGCCAGCAGGCCGGGGGGGACTGGGGCCAACGTCCTGACTTTC. The encoded protein is CASRPGGTGANVLTF.

This sequence joins TRBV30 and TRBJ1-1; D gene ambiguous. There are 11 residues in the CDR3. Trimming pared 1 base from V and 7 bases from J, leaving 7 bases between. CDR1 and CDR2 from the germline V gene are GTSNPN and SVGIG (reference sequence). The CDR3 sequence: CAWSGRVEAFF. The DNA of the CDR3 is TGTGCCTGGAGTGGACGAGTTGAAGCTTTCTTT.

V is TRBV7-9 and J is TRBJ2-3; the match to TRBD2 covers 10 bases. Trimming at V came to 5 bases and at J to 2 bases, leaving 7 bases not matched to a gene. CDR1 is SEHNR, CDR2 FQNEAQ, per germline (reference sequence). The CDR3 has 16 residues. This chain's CDR3 is CASSPQAGGPTDTQYF. CDR3 DNA: TGTGCCAGCAGCCCGCAAGCGGGGGGGCCCACAGATACGCAGTATTTT.

This clone was observed a few times. This rearrangement joins TRBV7-6 to TRBJ1-1, with D unclear. The germline V gene encodes CDR1 SGHVS and CDR2 FNYEAQ. The V gene lost 1 base and the J gene lost 3 bases, with 9 bases spanning the gap. The CDR3 loop spans 14 amino acids. CDR3 nucleotides: TGTGCCAGCAGCTTAGTGGCAGGAGACACTGAAGCTTTCTTT. This encodes CASSLVAGDTEAFF.